This T cell receptor beta chain was sequenced during a study of cytomegalovirus exposure and HLA in healthy donors. The overall study: There were around 100 million unique TCR beta sequences, drawn from roughly 200 million T cells, in an earlier analysis. Overall study findings and caveats: In an earlier analysis, in approximately 630 donors, most V segments appeared productive either ~90% or ~30% of the time. Among immune exposure information, only CMV serostatus was available. In a later analysis, TCR beta V- and J-gene trimming showed a link to a missense DCLRE1C variant.

Germline CDR1 and CDR2: MNHEY and SMNVEV (reference sequence). After removal of 2 bases from V and 10 bases from J, the junction contained 11 bases not matched to a gene. The CDR3 has 15 amino acids. This clone was counted only a few times. What it binds is not known. The PCR employed 60 Vbeta primers together with 13 Jbeta primers. The protocol was immunoSEQ multiplex PCR, while the TCRdb copy is restricted to in-frame clones and leaves out a portion. The repertoire includes approximately 200,000 clones, 74% of them detected once, and around 3.3% sits in the top ten. The receptor's source is a woman between 25 and 40 years old in good health and CMV-seropositive. Sequenced input: PBMCs. This chain uses TRBV27 with TRBJ2-1, with TRBD2 matching over 7 bases. In DNA, the CDR3 is TGTGCCAGCAGTTTAGAGCGGGGTGGTTTCGGGGAGCAGTTCTTC. Amino acid sequence: CASSLERGGFGEQFF.